The 26 T cell receptor beta chains below all came from one sample that was sequenced in a study of T cell changes during pregnancy in multiple sclerosis. Sequenced by immunoSEQ multiplex PCR; TCRdb stores in-frame clones only, minus some. The sample includes approximately 80,000 clones, about 95% seen only once; the top ten take approximately 2.4%. The sequencing here drew on peripheral blood, taken in the third trimester of pregnancy. Source of these receptors: a female donor with multiple sclerosis, enrolled in a pregnancy study.

The rearrangement uses TRBV5-6 and TRBJ1-5, with TRBD1 identical over 10 bases. Germline-derived CDR1 and CDR2 are SGHDT and YYEEEE. The CDR3 runs to 16 residues. V lost 0 bases and J lost 7; bases outside the gene matches: 7. CDR3 loop: CASSLGETGGGQPQHF. For the CDR3, the DNA is TGTGCCAGCAGCTTGGGGGAGACAGGGGGCGGACAGCCCCAGCATTTT.

The chain joins TRBV11-2 to TRBJ2-1; 8 bases align to TRBD1. The CDR3 length is 15 residues. After removal of 5 bases from V and 6 bases from J, the junction contained 9 bases not matched to a gene. Germline V CDR1 and CDR2: SGHAT, FQNNGV. For the CDR3, the DNA is TGTGCCAGCAGCGCAGACCGGACAGGGATCAATGAGCAGTTCTTC. Residues: CASSADRTGINEQFF. Full variable domain (outside the CDR3, taken from reference TRBV11-2 and TRBJ2-1): EAGVAQSPRYKIIEKRQSVAFWCNPISGHATLYWYQQILGQGPKLLIQFQNNGVVDDSQLPKDRFSAERLKGVDSTLKIQPAKLEDSAVYLCASSADRTGINEQFFGPGTRLTVL.

The chain is built from TRBV18 and TRBJ2-1; D unclear. CDR1 and CDR2 (germline): KGHSH, LQKENI. V was trimmed by 3 bases and J by 4 bases, leaving 19 bases between them. The CDR3 covers 17 residues. Here the CDR3 DNA reads TGTGCCAGCTCACCCGACTGGTGGAGCGTTGGGTACAATGAGCAGTTCTTC. This gives the protein CASSPDWWSVGYNEQFF.

The J gene is TRBJ2-5, the V gene TRBV19, with TRBD1 identical over 10 bases. The CDR3 has 15 residues. Germline V gives CDR1 LNHDA, CDR2 SQIVND (reference sequence). After removal of 3 bases from V and 4 bases from J, the junction contained 5 bases not matched to a gene. The CDR3, as DNA: TGTGCCAGTAGTATGGGACAGGGGTTTAGAGAGACCCAGTACTTC. Amino acids: CASSMGQGFRETQYF.

V and J are TRBV5-1 and TRBJ2-7; 7 bases fit TRBD2. V gave up 4 bases and J gave up 3 bases; unmatched junction bases: 7. The CDR3 has 14 amino acids. Germline V gives CDR1 SGHRS, CDR2 YFSETQ. The CDR3 region is CASSSGGGYYEQYF. The CDR3, as DNA: TGCGCCAGCAGCAGCGGCGGGGGATACTACGAGCAGTACTTC. Full variable domain (remainder filled in from reference TRBV5-1 and TRBJ2-7): KAGVTQTPRYLIKTRGQQVTLSCSPISGHRSVSWYQQTPGQGLQFLFEYFSETQRNKGNFPGRFSGRQFSNSRSEMNVSTLELGDSALYLCASSSGGGYYEQYFGPGTRLTVT.

The chain uses TRBV2 and TRBJ2-4; the D gene is possibly TRBD2 (6 bases). The germline V gene has CDR1 SNHLY and CDR2 FYNNEI. The CDR3 extends over 14 amino acids. Trimming took 5 bases from V and 7 from J, leaving 15 bases between them. For the CDR3, the DNA is TGTGCCAGCAGTCCGGGGGAGTGGGGCAACATTCAGTACTTC. Protein: CASSPGEWGNIQYF.

This rearrangement joins TRBV19 to TRBJ2-2, with a tentative D call TRBD2 (6 bases). The CDR3 covers 17 residues. Germline CDR1 and CDR2: LNHDA and SQIVND (reference sequence). The V end lost 2 bases, the J end lost 3 bases, and 16 bases lay between the germline ends. The CDR3 DNA is TGTGCCAGTAGTATATTCGGGAGCAGGCCCTACACCGGGGAGCTGTTTTTT. Its translation is CASSIFGSRPYTGELFF.

The chain employs TRBV4-2 and TRBJ1-4, with TRBD1 identical over 8 bases. The germline CDR1 and CDR2 sequences are LGHNA and YNFKEQ. Unmatched junction bases numbered 4, after V lost 1 base and J lost 6 bases. This CDR3 comprises 15 residues. CDR3 nucleotides: TGTGCCAGCAGCCAAGCGGACAGGGATGATGAAAAACTGTTTTTT. Translation: CASSQADRDDEKLFF.

This sequence joins TRBV6-4 and TRBJ1-1; 10 bases match TRBD1. V gave up 5 bases and J gave up 7 bases; unmatched junction bases: 10. Germline lookup yields CDR1 MRHNA and CDR2 SNTAGT. The CDR3 consists of 15 residues. CDR3 in DNA: TGTGCCAGCAGTCAACTTCCCGGGACAGGGGTTGAAGCTTTCTTT. It encodes CASSQLPGTGVEAFF.

The V call is TRBV6-4, the J call TRBJ2-1, with a possible D match to TRBD2 (7 bases). V lost 4 bases and J lost 1, with 14 bases in between. Germline V gene data show CDR1 as MRHNA and CDR2 as SNTAGT. CDR3 length equals 16 residues. DNA of the CDR3: TGTGCCAGCAGTGGGGGGGGCGGGGGATCCTACAATGAGCAGTTCTTC. Amino acid sequence: CASSGGGGGSYNEQFF.

The genes are TRBV13 and TRBJ1-4; 10 bases are a match to TRBD1. CDR3 length: 14 amino acids. The germline CDR1 and CDR2 sequences are PRHDT and FYEKMQ (reference sequence). V dropped 7 bases and J dropped 6; count of bases not matched to a gene: 5. The CDR3 DNA reads TGTGCCAGCAAGACAGGGGGCGAAGATGAAAAACTGTTTTTT. This sequence encodes CASKTGGEDEKLFF.

The chain employs TRBV12-5 and TRBJ2-1; 10 bases map to TRBD2. V gave up 1 base and J gave up 6 bases; unmatched junction bases: 0. Germline V gene sequence: CDR1 LGHNT, CDR2 FRNRAP. The CDR3 has 14 amino acids. This chain's CDR3 is CASGLGLAGNEQFF. The DNA of the CDR3 is TGTGCTAGTGGTTTGGGACTAGCGGGCAATGAGCAGTTCTTC.

V usage is TRBV7-9 and J usage is TRBJ1-2; D gene unclear. CDR1 and CDR2 from the germline V gene are SEHNR and FQNEAQ (reference sequence). The V end lost 1 base, the J end lost 4 bases, and 13 bases lay between the germline ends. The CDR3 consists of 15 residues. The CDR3 DNA sequence: TGTGCCAGCAGCTTAGATGCCCAGAACCCCTATGGCTACACCTTC. It codes for CASSLDAQNPYGYTF.

The rearrangement joins TRBV18 to TRBJ1-1; perhaps TRBD1 as D (5 bases). CDR3 length: 14 residues. Trimming left V 9 bases short and J 1 base short, with 15 bases between. The V gene's germline CDR1 is KGHSH and CDR2 LQKENI. The CDR3 bases are TGTGCCAGTTTTAGACAGAAGACGAACACTGAAGCTTTCTTT. Its translation is CASFRQKTNTEAFF.

This chain links TRBV5-8 with TRBJ2-1; 8 nucleotides line up with TRBD1. Germline CDR1 SGHTS, CDR2 YDEGEE. The CDR3 extends over 18 amino acids. The V segment lost 1 base and the J segment 2 bases; nucleotides outside the gene matches: 11. Written as DNA, the CDR3 is TGTGCCAGCAGCTTGAATCTTATCGGACAGGGTACCTACAATGAGCAGTTCTTC. Amino acids: CASSLNLIGQGTYNEQFF.

V is TRBV11-2 and J is TRBJ2-2; 8 nucleotides align to TRBD2. V trimming: 5 bases; J trimming: 3 bases; junction bases outside the gene matches: 14. The CDR3 is made up of 18 amino acids. CDR1 and CDR2 from the germline V gene are SGHAT and FQNNGV. CDR3 DNA: TGTGCCAGCAGCCGACTCCCGGGACTAGGGTCGTACACCGGGGAGCTGTTTTTT. Amino acids: CASSRLPGLGSYTGELFF.

The chain employs TRBV7-3 and TRBJ2-6, with 11 bases that match TRBD1. Germline V gene lookup returns CDR1 SGHTA and CDR2 FQGTGA. This CDR3 comprises 19 residues. V lost 5 bases and J lost 1; bases outside the gene matches: 10. The CDR3 DNA reads as TGTGCCAGCAGCCCGCGGACAGGGGGCTTGGGTTCTGGGGCCAACGTCCTGACTTTC. Protein sequence: CASSPRTGGLGSGANVLTF.

The rearrangement joins TRBV7-3 to TRBJ1-6, with 7 positions matching TRBD1. The CDR3 is made up of 16 amino acids. Germline trimming cut 5 bases from V and 6 bases from J; bases unmatched to any gene: 10. Germline V lookup: CDR1 SGHTA, CDR2 FQGTGA. The CDR3 nucleotides read TGTGCCAGCAGCCCGACGGGCCCAGGGGGTAATTCACCCCTCCACTTT. Translated, it gives CASSPTGPGGNSPLHF.

J is TRBJ1-2 and V is TRBV5-5, with D possibly being TRBD1 (6 bases). Trimming left V 0 bases short and J 4 bases short, with 13 bases between. Germline V gene lookup returns CDR1 SGHKS and CDR2 YYEKEE (reference sequence). The CDR3 is 15 residues long. The CDR3 reads CASSLDQGIPYGYTF. CDR3 in DNA: TGTGCCAGCAGCTTGGATCAGGGGATACCCTATGGCTACACCTTC.

The chain uses TRBV30 and TRBJ1-5; TRBD1 aligns across 9 bases. CDR1 is GTSNPN, CDR2 SVGIG, per germline (reference sequence). The length of the CDR3 is 15 residues. Trimming removed 3 bases from V and 6 bases from J; junction bases left unmatched: 9. CDR3 loop: CAWSATGGGPQPQHF. In DNA, the CDR3 is TGTGCCTGGAGCGCCACAGGGGGCGGCCCTCAGCCCCAGCATTTT.

The gene calls are TRBV6-1 and TRBJ1-2; 9 positions agree with TRBD1. The germline V gene has CDR1 MNHNS and CDR2 SASEGT. V lost 4 bases to trimming and J lost 4 bases; unmatched junction nucleotides: 7. The CDR3 runs 15 residues. For the CDR3, the DNA is TGTGCCAGCAGTGGGACAGGGGCATGGAGCTATGGCTACACCTTC. Encoded protein: CASSGTGAWSYGYTF.

The gene calls are TRBV5-1 and TRBJ2-2; D is possibly TRBD1 (5 bases). Trimming removed 0 bases from V and 6 bases from J, with 12 bases in between. CDR1 is SGHRS, CDR2 YFSETQ, per germline. The CDR3 is made up of 15 amino acids. The CDR3 loop reads CASSLVAGQSGELFF. The CDR3 bases are TGCGCCAGCAGCTTGGTGGCAGGGCAGTCCGGGGAGCTGTTTTTT. Drawing the rest from reference TRBV5-1 and TRBJ2-2, the complete variable domain is KAGVTQTPRYLIKTRGQQVTLSCSPISGHRSVSWYQQTPGQGLQFLFEYFSETQRNKGNFPGRFSGRQFSNSRSEMNVSTLELGDSALYLCASSLVAGQSGELFFGEGSRLTVL.

This chain joins TRBV19 and TRBJ2-5; D is perhaps TRBD1 (5 bases). The ends were cut back, 5 bases at V and 3 bases at J, with 25 bases in the middle. This CDR3 is 18 amino acids long. Germline CDR1 and CDR2: LNHDA and SQIVND (reference sequence). CDR3 sequence: CASSSLTSRWTPKETQYF. As DNA, the CDR3 is TGTGCCAGTAGTTCCCTCACCTCGCGGTGGACACCTAAAGAGACCCAGTACTTC.

J is TRBJ1-6 and V is TRBV14; 9 positions agree with TRBD1. The CDR3 covers 15 residues. Germline V gene sequence: CDR1 SGHDN, CDR2 FVKESK. V was pared by 4 bases and J by 9 bases, with 7 bases of the junction left unmatched. CDR3 sequence reads: CASSLRTGAGSPLHF. As DNA, the CDR3 is TGTGCCAGCAGCCTAAGGACAGGGGCTGGTTCACCCCTCCACTTT. The full variable domain, completed using reference TRBV14 and TRBJ1-6, is EAGVTQFPSHSVIEKGQTVTLRCDPISGHDNLYWYRRVMGKEIKFLLHFVKESKQDESGMPNNRFLAERTGGTYSTLKVQPAELEDSGVYFCASSLRTGAGSPLHFGNGTRLTVT.

This chain connects TRBV19 to TRBJ1-5, with a possible D match to TRBD1 (6 bases). V was trimmed by 3 bases and J by 5 bases, leaving 11 bases between them. This CDR3 comprises 14 residues. Germline loops: CDR1 LNHDA, CDR2 SQIVND (reference sequence). CDR3 coding DNA: TGTGCCAGTAGTATTTGGGCAGGGGATCAGCCCCAGCATTTT. Amino acid sequence: CASSIWAGDQPQHF.

This clone has only one observation. The chain joins TRBV9 to TRBJ2-7; D remains ambiguous. CDR1 and CDR2 from the germline V gene are SGDLS and YYNGEE. The V and J ends lost 6 bases and 5 bases respectively, with 12 bases between them. There are 12 residues in the CDR3. For the CDR3, the DNA is TGTGCCAGCAACGACAAATCGAACGAGCAGTACTTC. Its protein product is CASNDKSNEQYF.